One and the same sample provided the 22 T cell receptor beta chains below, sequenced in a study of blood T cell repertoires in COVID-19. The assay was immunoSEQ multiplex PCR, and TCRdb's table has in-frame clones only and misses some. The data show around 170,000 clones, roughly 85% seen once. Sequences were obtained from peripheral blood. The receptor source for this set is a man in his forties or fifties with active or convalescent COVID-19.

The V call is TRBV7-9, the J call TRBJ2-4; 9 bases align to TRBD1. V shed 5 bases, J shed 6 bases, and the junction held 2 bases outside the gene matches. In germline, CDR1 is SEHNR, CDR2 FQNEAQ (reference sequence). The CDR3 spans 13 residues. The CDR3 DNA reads TGTGCCAGCAGCCTGGGACAGGGAAACATTCAGTACTTC. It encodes CASSLGQGNIQYF.

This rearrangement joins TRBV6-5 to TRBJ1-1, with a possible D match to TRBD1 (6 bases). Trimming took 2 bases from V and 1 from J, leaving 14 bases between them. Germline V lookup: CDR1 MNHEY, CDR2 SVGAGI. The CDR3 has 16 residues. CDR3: CASSYVPGQTNTEAFF. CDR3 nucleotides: TGTGCCAGCAGTTACGTCCCCGGACAGACGAACACTGAAGCTTTCTTT.

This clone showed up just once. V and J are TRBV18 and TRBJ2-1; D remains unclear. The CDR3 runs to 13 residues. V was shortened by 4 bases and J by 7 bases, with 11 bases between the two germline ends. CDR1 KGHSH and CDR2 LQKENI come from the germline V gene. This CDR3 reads CASSLGRGNEQFF. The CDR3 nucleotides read TGTGCCAGCTCACTCGGTCGCGGAAATGAGCAGTTCTTC. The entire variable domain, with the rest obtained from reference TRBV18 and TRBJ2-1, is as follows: NAGVMQNPRHLVRRRGQEARLRCSPMKGHSHVYWYRQLPEEGLKFMVYLQKENIIDESGMPKERFSAEFPKEGPSILRIQQVVRGDSAAYFCASSLGRGNEQFFGPGTRLTVL.

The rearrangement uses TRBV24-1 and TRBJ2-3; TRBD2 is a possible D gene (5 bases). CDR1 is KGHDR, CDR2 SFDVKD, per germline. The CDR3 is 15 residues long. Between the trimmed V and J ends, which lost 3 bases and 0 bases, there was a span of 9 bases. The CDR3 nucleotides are TGTGCCACCAGTGATGGAGGCGAGAGCACAGATACGCAGTATTTT. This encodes CATSDGGESTDTQYF.

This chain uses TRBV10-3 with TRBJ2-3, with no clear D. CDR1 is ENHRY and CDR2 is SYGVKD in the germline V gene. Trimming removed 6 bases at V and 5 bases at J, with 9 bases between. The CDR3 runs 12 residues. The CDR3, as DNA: TGTGCCATCAGGAGGCTAGGAGATACGCAGTATTTT. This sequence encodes CAIRRLGDTQYF.

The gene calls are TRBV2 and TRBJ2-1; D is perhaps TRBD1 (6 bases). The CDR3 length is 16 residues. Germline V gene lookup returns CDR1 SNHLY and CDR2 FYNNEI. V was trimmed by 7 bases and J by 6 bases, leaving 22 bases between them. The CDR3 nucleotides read TGTGCCAGCACCCCTCGCGGACAGTATAGGAGCAATGAGCAGTTCTTC. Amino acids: CASTPRGQYRSNEQFF.

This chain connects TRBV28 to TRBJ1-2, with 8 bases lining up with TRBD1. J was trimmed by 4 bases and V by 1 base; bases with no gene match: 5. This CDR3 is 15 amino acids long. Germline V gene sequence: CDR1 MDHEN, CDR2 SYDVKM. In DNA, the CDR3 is TGTGCCAGCAGTTTATTGGACAGGGATTTCTATGGCTACACCTTC. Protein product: CASSLLDRDFYGYTF.

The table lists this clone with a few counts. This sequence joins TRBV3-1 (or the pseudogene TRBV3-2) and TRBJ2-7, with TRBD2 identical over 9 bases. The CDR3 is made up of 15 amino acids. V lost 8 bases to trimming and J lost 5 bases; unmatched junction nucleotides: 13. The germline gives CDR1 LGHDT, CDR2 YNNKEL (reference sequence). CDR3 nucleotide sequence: TGTGCCAGCTCCCAAATCGGCGGGGGGGCGGACGAGCAGTACTTC. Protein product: CASSQIGGGADEQYF.

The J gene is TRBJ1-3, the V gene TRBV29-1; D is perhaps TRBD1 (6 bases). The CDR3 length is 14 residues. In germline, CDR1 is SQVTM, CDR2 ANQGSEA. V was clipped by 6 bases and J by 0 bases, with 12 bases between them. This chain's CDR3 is CSVRQVSSGNTIYF. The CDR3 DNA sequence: TGCAGCGTCCGACAGGTTAGCTCTGGAAACACCATATATTTT. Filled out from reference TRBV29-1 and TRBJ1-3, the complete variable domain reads SAVISQKPSRDICQRGTSLTIQCQVDSQVTMMFWYRQQPGQSLTLIATANQGSEATYESGFVIDKFPISRPNLTFSTLTVSNMSPEDSSIYLCSVRQVSSGNTIYFGEGSWLTVV.

This chain's CDR3 is CASSYSGSGHEQFF. DNA of the CDR3: TGTGCCAGCAGTTACTCAGGGTCAGGGCATGAGCAGTTCTTC. The chain combines TRBV6-5 with TRBJ2-1, with D perhaps TRBD1 (5 bases). Trimming left V 0 bases short and J 8 bases short, with 11 bases between. This CDR3 has 14 residues. Germline CDR1 is MNHEY and CDR2 is SVGAGI.

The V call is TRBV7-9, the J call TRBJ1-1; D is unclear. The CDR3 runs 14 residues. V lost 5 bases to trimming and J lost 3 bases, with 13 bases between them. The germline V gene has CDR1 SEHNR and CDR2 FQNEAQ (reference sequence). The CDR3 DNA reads TGTGCCAGCAGCCCGGAGGGCTGGTACACTGAAGCTTTCTTT. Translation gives CASSPEGWYTEAFF.

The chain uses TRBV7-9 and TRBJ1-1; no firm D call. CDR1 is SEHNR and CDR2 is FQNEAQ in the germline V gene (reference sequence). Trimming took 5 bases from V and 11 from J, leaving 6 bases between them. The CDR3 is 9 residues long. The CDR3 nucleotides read TGTGCCAGCAGCACACCGGCTTTCTTT. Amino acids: CASSTPAFF.

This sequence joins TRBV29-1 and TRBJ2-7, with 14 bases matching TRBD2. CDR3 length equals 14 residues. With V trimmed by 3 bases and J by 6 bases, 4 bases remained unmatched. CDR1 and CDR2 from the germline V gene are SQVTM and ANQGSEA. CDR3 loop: CSVDGLAGGGEQYF. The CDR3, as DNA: TGCAGCGTTGATGGACTAGCGGGGGGCGGCGAGCAGTACTTC.

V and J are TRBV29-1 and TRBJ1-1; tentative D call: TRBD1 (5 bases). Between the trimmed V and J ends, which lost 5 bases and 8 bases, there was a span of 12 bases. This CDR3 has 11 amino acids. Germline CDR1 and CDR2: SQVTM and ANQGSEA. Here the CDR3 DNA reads TGCAGCGTTAGGAAATCAGGGGAAGCTTTCTTT. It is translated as CSVRKSGEAFF.

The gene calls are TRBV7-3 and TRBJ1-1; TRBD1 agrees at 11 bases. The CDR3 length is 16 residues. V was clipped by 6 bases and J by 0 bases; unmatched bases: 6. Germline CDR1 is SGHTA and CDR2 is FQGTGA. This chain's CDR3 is CASSPGTGGVNTEAFF. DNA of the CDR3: TGTGCCAGCAGTCCGGGGACAGGGGGTGTGAACACTGAAGCTTTCTTT.

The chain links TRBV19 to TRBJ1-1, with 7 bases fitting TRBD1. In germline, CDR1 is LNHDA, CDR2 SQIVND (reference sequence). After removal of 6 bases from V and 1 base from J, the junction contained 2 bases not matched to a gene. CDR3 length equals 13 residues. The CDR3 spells CASRTGANTEAFF. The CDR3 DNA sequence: TGTGCCAGTAGAACAGGGGCGAACACTGAAGCTTTCTTT. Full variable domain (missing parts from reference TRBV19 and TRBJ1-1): DGGITQSPKYLFRKEGQNVTLSCEQNLNHDAMYWYRQDPGQGLRLIYYSQIVNDFQKGDIAEGYSVSREKKESFPLTVTSAQKNPTAFYLCASRTGANTEAFFGQGTRLTVV.

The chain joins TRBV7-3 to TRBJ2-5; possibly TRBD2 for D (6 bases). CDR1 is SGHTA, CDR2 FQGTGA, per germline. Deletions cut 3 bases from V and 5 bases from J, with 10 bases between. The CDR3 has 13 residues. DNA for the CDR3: TGTGCCAGCAGCTTCAGGGCGGGGGAGACCCAGTACTTC. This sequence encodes CASSFRAGETQYF.

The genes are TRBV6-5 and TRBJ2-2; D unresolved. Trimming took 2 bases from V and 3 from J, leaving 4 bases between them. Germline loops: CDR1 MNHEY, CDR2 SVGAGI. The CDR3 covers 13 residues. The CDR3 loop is CASSYTYTGELFF. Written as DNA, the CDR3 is TGTGCCAGCAGTTACACTTACACCGGGGAGCTGTTTTTT.

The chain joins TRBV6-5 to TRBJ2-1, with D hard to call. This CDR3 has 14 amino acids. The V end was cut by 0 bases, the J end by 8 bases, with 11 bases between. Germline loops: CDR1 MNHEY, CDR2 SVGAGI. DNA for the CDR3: TGTGCCAGCAGTTACTCGCTGATCCCGGATGAGCAGTTCTTC. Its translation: CASSYSLIPDEQFF.

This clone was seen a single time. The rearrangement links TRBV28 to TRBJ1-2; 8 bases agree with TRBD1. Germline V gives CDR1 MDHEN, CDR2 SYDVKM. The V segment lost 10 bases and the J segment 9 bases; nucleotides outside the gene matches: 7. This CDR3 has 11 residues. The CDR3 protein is CATGQGFSYTF. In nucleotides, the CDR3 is TGTGCCACCGGACAGGGATTCAGCTACACCTTC.

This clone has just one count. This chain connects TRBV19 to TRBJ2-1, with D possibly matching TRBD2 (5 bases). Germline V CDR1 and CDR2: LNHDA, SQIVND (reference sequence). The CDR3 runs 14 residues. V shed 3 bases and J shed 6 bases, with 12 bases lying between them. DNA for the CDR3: TGTGCCAGTAGTATTTCGGCGGGCGCCAATGAGCAGTTCTTC. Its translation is CASSISAGANEQFF.

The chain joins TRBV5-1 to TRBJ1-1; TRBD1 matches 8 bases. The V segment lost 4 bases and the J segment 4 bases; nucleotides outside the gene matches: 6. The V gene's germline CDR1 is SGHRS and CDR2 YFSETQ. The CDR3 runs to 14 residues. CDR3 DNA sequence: TGCGCCAGCAGCCCCAGGACAGGGACCACTGAAGCTTTCTTT. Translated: CASSPRTGTTEAFF. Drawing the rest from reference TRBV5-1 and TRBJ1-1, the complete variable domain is KAGVTQTPRYLIKTRGQQVTLSCSPISGHRSVSWYQQTPGQGLQFLFEYFSETQRNKGNFPGRFSGRQFSNSRSEMNVSTLELGDSALYLCASSPRTGTTEAFFGQGTRLTVV.